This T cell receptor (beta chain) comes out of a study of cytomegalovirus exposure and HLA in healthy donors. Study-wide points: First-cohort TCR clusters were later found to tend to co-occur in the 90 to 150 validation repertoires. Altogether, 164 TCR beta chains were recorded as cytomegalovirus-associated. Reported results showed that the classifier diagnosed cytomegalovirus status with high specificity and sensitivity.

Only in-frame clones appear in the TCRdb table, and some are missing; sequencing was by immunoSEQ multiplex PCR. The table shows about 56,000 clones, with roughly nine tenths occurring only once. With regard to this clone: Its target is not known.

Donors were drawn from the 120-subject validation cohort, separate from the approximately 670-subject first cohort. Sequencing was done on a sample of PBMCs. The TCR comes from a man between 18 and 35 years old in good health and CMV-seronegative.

CDR3 sequence (DNA): TGTGCCAGCAGCCAAGATTTGGCCGGACTAGCGGGACGGGAGACCCAGTACTTC. Its protein is CASSQDLAGLAGRETQYF. The chain carries TRBV4-2 and TRBJ2-5; 12 bases fit TRBD2. Unmatched junction bases numbered 10, after V lost 0 bases and J lost 5 bases. The CDR3 is 18 amino acids. Germline CDR1 LGHNA, CDR2 YNFKEQ.